This passage covers 27 T cell receptor beta chains from one sample sequenced in a study of shared clonotypes between healthy human individuals. Produced via immunoSEQ multiplex PCR; TCRdb's table is partial and in-frame only. The table lists millions of clones, approximately 93% of them singletons, with about 0.39% in the top ten. The material sequenced was naive CD4+ T cells from PBMCs. As for subset: CD45RA+ positively selected. These receptor sequences come from a man younger than 35 in good health. Some clones in this sample may be carry-over from other donors' samples.

The rearrangement uses TRBV5-1 and TRBJ1-6; tentative D call: TRBD1 (6 bases). Germline loops: CDR1 SGHRS, CDR2 YFSETQ. This CDR3 has 14 residues. Trimming took off 2 bases at V and 8 bases at J, with 11 bases between the two ends. The CDR3 loop reads CASSLGQRDSPLHF. Here the CDR3 DNA reads TGCGCCAGCAGCTTAGGACAGCGTGATTCACCCCTCCACTTT.

This rearrangement joins TRBV28 to TRBJ1-1; TRBD1 is a possible D gene (6 bases). Trimming removed 8 bases from V and 4 bases from J, with 14 bases in between. Germline loops: CDR1 MDHEN, CDR2 SYDVKM. The CDR3 is 13 residues long. The CDR3 region has the DNA TGTGCCAGCGGAGGGGGTTGGATCACTGAAGCTTTCTTT. Translating gives CASGGGWITEAFF.

The chain combines TRBV19 with TRBJ2-6, with unresolved D. The CDR3 spans 17 residues. Germline V gives CDR1 LNHDA, CDR2 SQIVND (reference sequence). The V and J ends lost 6 bases and 0 bases respectively, with 15 bases between them. This chain's CDR3 is CASSWLQPRSGANVLTF. The CDR3 nucleotides read TGTGCCAGTAGCTGGCTCCAGCCACGCTCTGGGGCCAACGTCCTGACTTTC.

The DNA for the CDR3 is TGCAGCGTTGAAGATCGTTCGGGACAGGGACAGTTCTTC. Protein product: CSVEDRSGQGQFF. The chain uses TRBV29-1 and TRBJ2-1; 9 nucleotides agree with TRBD1. The CDR3 covers 13 residues. From germline, CDR1 is SQVTM and CDR2 ANQGSEA. V shed 0 bases, J shed 13 bases, and the junction held 7 bases outside the gene matches.

This clone has more than one count but fewer than ten. This sample includes further DNA sequences coding for the same CDR3. The rearrangement uses TRBV18 and TRBJ1-1; D gene unclear. The CDR3 runs 13 residues. In germline, CDR1 is KGHSH, CDR2 LQKENI. The ends were cut back, 2 bases at V and 1 base at J, with 5 bases in the middle. CDR3 sequence: CASSPKQNTEAFF. CDR3 coding DNA: TGTGCCAGCTCACCAAAGCAGAACACTGAAGCTTTCTTT.

The V and J genes are TRBV28 and TRBJ2-1; 11 bases match TRBD1. The CDR3 consists of 14 residues. Unmatched junction bases numbered 3, after V lost 5 bases and J lost 6 bases. Germline loops: CDR1 MDHEN, CDR2 SYDVKM. DNA for the CDR3: TGTGCCAGCAGTCCGGGACAGGGGGTCAATGAGCAGTTCTTC. Amino acids: CASSPGQGVNEQFF. The variable domain in full, with the rest retrieved from reference TRBV28 and TRBJ2-1, is DVKVTQSSRYLVKRTGEKVFLECVQDMDHENMFWYRQDPGLGLRLIYFSYDVKMKEKGDIPEGYSVSREKKERFSLILESASTNQTSMYLCASSPGQGVNEQFFGPGTRLTVL.

This chain links TRBV27 with TRBJ2-7; D is ambiguous. Trimming took off 0 bases at V and 3 bases at J, with 18 bases between the two ends. This CDR3 has 17 residues. Germline CDR1 reads MNHEY; CDR2 reads SMNVEV (reference sequence). The CDR3: CASSLSLRALELYEQYF. CDR3 bases: TGTGCCAGCAGTTTATCCCTTAGGGCCCTAGAGCTCTACGAGCAGTACTTC.

J is TRBJ1-1 and V is TRBV6-5; D possibly corresponds to TRBD1 (5 bases). Trimming removed 2 bases from V and 4 bases from J, with 14 bases in between. This CDR3 spans 15 amino acids. The germline CDR1 and CDR2 sequences are MNHEY and SVGAGI. For the CDR3, the DNA is TGTGCCAGCAGTTACGGCGGGGGTTTGGTCACTGAAGCTTTCTTT. Protein: CASSYGGGLVTEAFF.

A word on this clone: Other DNA sequences in this sample translate to the same CDR3. V gene TRBV19 combines with J gene TRBJ1-5; D uncertain. The CDR3 runs 13 residues. Trimming shortened V by 4 bases and J by 4 bases, and 8 bases separated the two germline ends. Germline loops: CDR1 LNHDA, CDR2 SQIVND (reference sequence). CDR3 loop: CASSSTGNQPQHF. The CDR3 DNA reads as TGTGCCAGTAGTAGCACGGGGAATCAGCCCCAGCATTTT.

The chain carries TRBV2 and TRBJ1-2; 8 bases line up with TRBD1. This CDR3 is built from 15 residues. CDR1 is SNHLY and CDR2 is FYNNEI in the germline V gene. With 6 bases clipped from V and 0 bases from J, the junction kept 6 bases outside the gene matches. DNA of the CDR3: TGTGCCAGCAGCGAGACAGGGGTTCCTAACTATGGCTACACCTTC. Its translation: CASSETGVPNYGYTF.

This sequence joins TRBV10-2 and TRBJ2-5, with a tentative D call TRBD2 (6 bases). This CDR3 is 14 amino acids long. Trimming left V 6 bases short and J 5 bases short, with 16 bases between. The germline gives CDR1 WSHSY, CDR2 SAAADI. Here the CDR3 reads CASRRGTPAETQYF. CDR3 DNA sequence: TGCGCCAGCAGAAGAGGGACTCCTGCGGAGACCCAGTACTTC.

The chain joins TRBV2 to TRBJ2-7; D assignment may be TRBD1 or TRBD2 (5 bases each). CDR3 length: 12 residues. V was pared by 6 bases and J by 4 bases, with 10 bases between. The germline V gene has CDR1 SNHLY and CDR2 FYNNEI. The CDR3 DNA follows: TGTGCCAGCAGGGAGGACACATACGAGCAGTACTTC. Protein sequence: CASREDTYEQYF.

The gene calls are TRBV30 and TRBJ1-1; 7 bases match TRBD1. The CDR3 covers 17 residues. Germline values: CDR1 GTSNPN, CDR2 SVGIG (reference sequence). J lost 1 base, V lost 4 bases, and 15 bases had no gene match. CDR3 amino acids: CAWNRGYPGQTNTEAFF. DNA for the CDR3: TGTGCCTGGAATCGAGGTTATCCGGGACAGACGAACACTGAAGCTTTCTTT. The full variable domain, rest sourced from reference TRBV30 and TRBJ1-1, is SQTIHQWPATLVQPVGSPLSLECTVEGTSNPNLYWYRQAAGRGLQLLFYSVGIGQISSEVPQNLSASRPQDRQFILSSKKLLLSDSGFYLCAWNRGYPGQTNTEAFFGQGTRLTVV.

The chain is built from TRBV12-5 and TRBJ2-7, with a weak D call TRBD1 (6 bases). The CDR3 has 12 residues. Per the germline V gene, CDR1 is LGHNT and CDR2 is FRNRAP. Trimming pared 6 bases from V and 6 bases from J, leaving 12 bases between. CDR3 sequence: CASGLETGEQYF. As DNA, the CDR3 is TGTGCTAGTGGCCTAGAGACAGGCGAGCAGTACTTC.

V gene TRBV27 combines with J gene TRBJ1-5; TRBD1 matches 11 bases. Germline lookup yields CDR1 MNHEY and CDR2 SMNVEV (reference sequence). The V segment lost 5 bases and the J segment 0 bases; nucleotides outside the gene matches: 15. The CDR3 has 20 residues. The CDR3 DNA reads TGTGCCAGCAGTCCCAACCCCCGGGACAGGGGGACTTATAGCAATCAGCCCCAGCATTTT. This gives the protein CASSPNPRDRGTYSNQPQHF.

J is TRBJ1-3 and V is TRBV27; a possible D gene is TRBD1 (5 bases). The length of the CDR3 is 17 residues. The V gene lost 5 bases and the J gene lost 0 bases, with 17 bases spanning the gap. Germline assignment: CDR1 MNHEY and CDR2 SMNVEV (reference sequence). The DNA of the CDR3 is TGTGCCAGCAGTCCCGGGACGAACTACGCCTCTGGAAACACCATATATTTT. It specifies CASSPGTNYASGNTIYF.

The chain joins TRBV4-1 to TRBJ1-5; D is perhaps TRBD1 (6 bases). Trimming took off 1 base at V and 5 bases at J, with 21 bases between the two ends. The length of the CDR3 is 18 residues. Germline CDR1 reads MGHRA; CDR2 reads YSYEKL. The CDR3: CASSQGTAGILFDQPQHF. The CDR3 bases are TGCGCCAGCAGCCAAGGGACAGCAGGGATCCTCTTCGATCAGCCCCAGCATTTT.

CDR3 coding DNA: TGTGCCAGCAGTTACTCTCTCACGAGCTCTGGAAACACCATATATTTT. The encoded protein is CASSYSLTSSGNTIYF. The chain combines TRBV6-5 with TRBJ1-3; no clear D gene. Between the trimmed V and J ends, which lost 0 bases and 0 bases, there was a span of 9 bases. The CDR3 sequence is 16 residues long. Germline CDR1 is MNHEY and CDR2 is SVGAGI.

Of note for this clone: The sample contains more than one DNA sequence encoding this CDR3. This chain connects TRBV7-3 to TRBJ2-1; TRBD1 matches at 8 bases. V gave up 3 bases and J gave up 3 bases; unmatched junction bases: 4. The CDR3 is made up of 15 amino acids. CDR1 is SGHTA and CDR2 is FQGTGA in the germline V gene. The CDR3 DNA is TGTGCCAGCAGCTTGACAGGGGATAGCTACAATGAGCAGTTCTTC. Its translation is CASSLTGDSYNEQFF.

The chain recombines TRBV21-1 with TRBJ2-7; TRBD2, the table's D call, was not compared with the DNA. TRBV21-1 represents a pseudogene. The CDR3 has 14 amino acids. CDR3 residues: CASSKGRVANEQYF. Here the CDR3 DNA reads TGTGCCAGCAGCAAAGGACGGGTGGCGAACGAGCAGTACTTC.

V gene TRBV30 combines with J gene TRBJ1-3; no definite D call. Germline-derived CDR1 and CDR2 are GTSNPN and SVGIG (reference sequence). V lost 5 bases, J lost 0 bases, and 8 bases lay in between. CDR3 length equals 13 residues. CDR3 amino acids: CAWSTNSGNTIYF. The CDR3 region has the DNA TGTGCCTGGTCAACCAACTCTGGAAACACCATATATTTT.

V usage is TRBV4-1 and J usage is TRBJ1-3; a weak D match, TRBD1 (5 bases). V lost 0 bases and J 0 bases, leaving 12 bases between the germline ends. The CDR3 spans 17 residues. CDR1 is MGHRA, CDR2 YSYEKL, per germline. CDR3 coding DNA: TGCGCCAGCAGCCAAGATGGCGGGGGTTTCTCTGGAAACACCATATATTTT. It is translated as CASSQDGGGFSGNTIYF.

The chain is built from TRBV4-1 and TRBJ1-1; a weak D match, TRBD1 (6 bases). Deletions cut 2 bases from V and 2 bases from J, with 12 bases between. From germline, CDR1 is MGHRA and CDR2 YSYEKL. This CDR3 region has 15 residues. For the CDR3, the DNA is TGCGCCAGCAGCCAACCAAGGGGGGGAAACACTGAAGCTTTCTTT. This sequence encodes CASSQPRGGNTEAFF.

The J gene is TRBJ2-1, the V gene TRBV7-2, with 8 bases matching TRBD2. The J segment lost 8 bases and the V segment lost 8 bases, leaving 17 bases of the junction unmatched. Germline-derived CDR1 and CDR2 are SGHTA and FQGNSA. The length of the CDR3 is 16 residues. As DNA, the CDR3 is TGTGCCAGCTCGCGCCTGACTAGCGCCTTGGGGGATGAGCAGTTCTTC. It is translated as CASSRLTSALGDEQFF.

This rearrangement joins TRBV2 to TRBJ1-1; D is undetermined. CDR3 length: 15 residues. The germline V gene has CDR1 SNHLY and CDR2 FYNNEI. Trimming cost V 1 base and J 0 bases, with 9 bases left between them. For the CDR3, the DNA is TGTGCCAGCAGTGAAGTAGCGAGTATGAACACTGAAGCTTTCTTT. Translation gives CASSEVASMNTEAFF. The variable domain in full, completed from reference TRBV2 and TRBJ1-1, reads EPEVTQTPSHQVTQMGQEVILRCVPISNHLYFYWYRQILGQKVEFLVSFYNNEISEKSEIFDDQFSVERPDGSNFTLKIRSTKLEDSAMYFCASSEVASMNTEAFFGQGTRLTVV.

This clone was counted between two and nine times. The J gene is TRBJ2-1, the V gene TRBV6-6; 8 bases align to TRBD2. The germline gives CDR1 MNHNY, CDR2 SVGAGI (reference sequence). With V trimmed by 6 bases and J by 12 bases, 16 bases remained unmatched. The CDR3 is made up of 15 amino acids. The CDR3 loop reads CASRPLAALRDGQFF. In DNA form, the CDR3 reads TGTGCCAGCAGGCCACTAGCGGCTCTTCGGGATGGGCAGTTCTTC.

The V call is TRBV29-1, the J call TRBJ2-3; TRBD2 might be the D (6 bases). The germline CDR1 and CDR2 sequences are SQVTM and ANQGSEA. The CDR3 loop spans 15 amino acids. Trimming cost V 2 bases and J 0 bases, with 12 bases left between them. The CDR3 DNA reads TGCAGCGTTGAACTAGCGAGACCTAGCACAGATACGCAGTATTTT. This translates into CSVELARPSTDTQYF.